These 32 T cell receptor beta chains originate from one sample sequenced in a study of T cell responses to AZD1222 COVID-19 vaccine. Assay used: immunoSEQ multiplex PCR; TCRdb lists only in-frame clones, some missing. The repertoire has under 150,000 clones, under 95% of them found once; the top ten carry approximately 5.3%. This specimen consisted of peripheral blood, obtained on day 0 of AZD1222 vaccination. These receptors all come from an adult in good health.

This chain links TRBV9 with TRBJ2-7; 7 nucleotides line up with TRBD2. Per germline, CDR1 SGDLS and CDR2 YYNGEE. With 0 bases clipped from V and 6 bases from J, the junction kept 6 bases outside the gene matches. CDR3 length: 14 residues. Written as DNA, the CDR3 is TGTGCCAGCAGCGTAGCGGGGAGGGGCAGCGAGCAGTACTTC. This sequence encodes CASSVAGRGSEQYF.

Judged by abundance, this clone is medium-sized. This chain joins TRBV24-1 and TRBJ1-2; TRBD1 is a possible D gene (6 bases). The CDR3 is 14 amino acids. Deletions cut 4 bases from V and 4 bases from J, with 12 bases between. Germline V gene data show CDR1 as KGHDR and CDR2 as SFDVKD. The DNA for the CDR3 is TGTGCCACCAGTGACCACGACAGGAGCTATGGCTACACCTTC. As protein: CATSDHDRSYGYTF.

The genes are TRBV2 and TRBJ1-2, with 8 bases that match TRBD1. This CDR3 is built from 14 residues. Losses at the gene ends were 2 bases for V and 3 bases for J; bases not matched to a gene: 2. Germline V gives CDR1 SNHLY, CDR2 FYNNEI. This CDR3 is CASSEQGADYGYTF. CDR3 in DNA: TGTGCCAGCAGTGAACAGGGGGCGGACTATGGCTACACCTTC.

The chain links TRBV12-3 or TRBV12-4 to TRBJ2-7; D gene uncertain. V gave up 8 bases and J gave up 0 bases, with 11 bases separating them. The CDR3 extends over 13 amino acids. CDR3 amino acids: CASGSLLSYEQYF. CDR3 bases: TGTGCCAGCGGTTCTTTACTCTCCTACGAGCAGTACTTC.

The chain employs TRBV9 and TRBJ2-2; 10 nucleotides match TRBD2. The CDR3 runs to 17 residues. After removal of 4 bases from V and 0 bases from J, the junction contained 6 bases not matched to a gene. The V gene's germline CDR1 is SGDLS and CDR2 YYNGEE. The CDR3 loop reads CASSPRTSGTNTGELFF. Written as DNA, the CDR3 is TGTGCCAGCAGCCCCCGGACTAGCGGAACGAACACCGGGGAGCTGTTTTTT.

The CDR3 protein is CASSPRPFAEMNTEAFF. CDR3 nucleotide sequence: TGTGCCAGCTCACCACGTCCCTTTGCAGAGATGAACACTGAAGCTTTCTTT. The chain combines TRBV18 with TRBJ1-1; D is undetermined. Germline CDR1 KGHSH, CDR2 LQKENI. This CDR3 is 17 amino acids long. V was trimmed by 1 base and J by 0 bases, leaving 15 bases between them.

The V call is TRBV7-9, the J call TRBJ1-5, with 10 positions matching TRBD1. Unmatched junction bases numbered 5, after V lost 5 bases and J lost 4 bases. Germline loops: CDR1 SEHNR, CDR2 FQNEAQ (reference sequence). CDR3 size: 15 residues. The CDR3 coding sequence is TGTGCCAGCAGCGACGGACAGGGGGGGAATCAGCCCCAGCATTTT. Protein: CASSDGQGGNQPQHF.

The chain is built from TRBV5-4 and TRBJ2-2; D perhaps matches TRBD1 (5 bases). Germline V lookup: CDR1 SGHNT, CDR2 YYREEE (reference sequence). Between the trimmed V and J ends, which lost 0 bases and 0 bases, there was a span of 9 bases. This CDR3 comprises 16 residues. In DNA form, the CDR3 reads TGTGCCAGCAGCTTGGAAGGGGCTCCGAACACCGGGGAGCTGTTTTTT. Translated: CASSLEGAPNTGELFF.

The chain is built from TRBV2 and TRBJ1-3; D unclear. V was pared by 8 bases and J by 7 bases, with 9 bases between. From germline, CDR1 is SNHLY and CDR2 FYNNEI. This CDR3 contains 11 residues. The chain's CDR3 is CASGEFNTIYF. DNA for the CDR3: TGTGCCAGCGGCGAGTTTAACACCATATATTTT.

This chain connects TRBV19 to TRBJ2-1; perhaps D is TRBD1 or TRBD2 (7 bases each). The germline V gene has CDR1 LNHDA and CDR2 SQIVND (reference sequence). This CDR3 contains 18 residues. V was trimmed by 1 base and J by 5 bases, leaving 21 bases between them. CDR3 nucleotide sequence: TGTGCCAGTAGTATAGTTCTACCCGACAGGGAGGGTCACAATGAGCAGTTCTTC. The encoded protein is CASSIVLPDREGHNEQFF.

This clone was counted once. This rearrangement joins TRBV7-2 to TRBJ1-1, with a weak D call TRBD1 (6 bases). V gave up 3 bases and J gave up 8 bases, with 19 bases separating them. Germline V gene sequence: CDR1 SGHTA, CDR2 FQGNSA. CDR3 length: 15 residues. CDR3 in DNA: TGTGCCAGCAGCTTTTGGTCCCGGGGGGCCGGGGAAGCTTTCTTT. It codes for CASSFWSRGAGEAFF.

J is TRBJ1-2 and V is TRBV3-1 (or the pseudogene TRBV3-2); D perhaps matches TRBD1 (5 bases). This CDR3 region has 14 residues. V was trimmed by 3 bases and J by 5 bases, leaving 13 bases between them. Per germline, CDR1 LGHDT and CDR2 YNNKEL (reference sequence). CDR3 coding DNA: TGTGCCAGCAGCCAGGACAATCGGTCTTATGGCTACACCTTC. This encodes CASSQDNRSYGYTF.

This chain connects TRBV7-9 to TRBJ2-3, with 8 bases lining up with TRBD2. Trimming removed 2 bases from V and 4 bases from J; junction bases left unmatched: 5. CDR1 is SEHNR, CDR2 FQNEAQ, per germline (reference sequence). The length of the CDR3 is 15 residues. The DNA for the CDR3 is TGTGCCAGCAGCTTACTGAGCGGGGGCCCAGATACGCAGTATTTT. Translating it yields CASSLLSGGPDTQYF.

The sample holds one count of this clone. The chain's CDR3 is CASGLTGLAGHNEQFF. CDR3 in DNA: TGTGCTAGTGGTTTGACGGGACTAGCGGGGCACAATGAGCAGTTCTTC. This chain links TRBV12-5 with TRBJ2-1, with 13 bases matching TRBD2. V lost 2 bases, J lost 5 bases, and 3 bases stayed unmatched. Germline assignment: CDR1 LGHNT and CDR2 FRNRAP. The CDR3 loop spans 16 amino acids.

About this clone: This CDR3 is also generated by other DNA sequences in the sample. V gene TRBV4-1 combines with J gene TRBJ2-7; D is unresolved. The CDR3 totals 14 residues. Germline V CDR1 and CDR2: MGHRA, YSYEKL. V lost 3 bases to trimming and J lost 0 bases, with 9 bases between them. The CDR3 bases are TGCGCCAGCAGCCACCGTGGCAGCTCCTACGAGCAGTACTTC. It yields the protein CASSHRGSSYEQYF.

V is TRBV7-2 and J is TRBJ1-3; D gene uncertain. This CDR3 has 14 amino acids. V was cut by 2 bases and J by 0 bases, with 5 bases left in between. Germline V gene lookup returns CDR1 SGHTA and CDR2 FQGNSA. CDR3 sequence: CASSLTVSGNTIYF. The DNA of the CDR3 is TGTGCCAGCAGCTTAACGGTCTCTGGAAACACCATATATTTT.

This chain links TRBV4-1 with TRBJ2-5; TRBD1 or TRBD2 may be the D gene (6 bases each). Trimming removed 1 base from V and 0 bases from J, with 15 bases in between. The CDR3 runs to 17 residues. Germline V CDR1 and CDR2: MGHRA, YSYEKL. The CDR3 sequence: CASSQGRGAAYQETQYF. As DNA, the CDR3 is TGCGCCAGCAGCCAAGGGAGGGGGGCGGCATACCAAGAGACCCAGTACTTC.

The chain uses TRBV5-8 and TRBJ1-6, with unresolved D. The germline V gene encodes CDR1 SGHTS and CDR2 YDEGEE. V lost 1 base to trimming and J lost 0 bases, with 8 bases between them. The CDR3 extends over 16 amino acids. The CDR3 region is CASSLSVSSYNSPLHF. The CDR3 DNA follows: TGTGCCAGCAGCTTGTCGGTGAGCTCCTATAATTCACCCCTCCACTTT.

CDR3 protein: CASSQFVGQGEQYF. The CDR3 region has the DNA TGTGCCAGCAGCCAATTCGTGGGACAAGGCGAGCAGTACTTC. The rearrangement links TRBV16 to TRBJ2-7; TRBD1 might be the D (6 bases). The germline V gene encodes CDR1 KGHSY and CDR2 FQNENV. Trimming pared 1 base from V and 6 bases from J, leaving 13 bases between. CDR3 length: 14 residues. Full variable domain (rest looked up from reference TRBV16 and TRBJ2-7): GEEVAQTPKHLVRGEGQKAKLYCAPIKGHSYVFWYQQVLKNEFKFLISFQNENVFDETGMPKERFSAKCLPNSPCSLEIQATKLEDSAVYFCASSQFVGQGEQYFGPGTRLTVT.

This chain connects TRBV3-1 (or the pseudogene TRBV3-2) to TRBJ1-6; TRBD1 might be the D (5 bases). Looked up from germline, CDR1 is LGHDT and CDR2 is YNNKEL (reference sequence). The CDR3 is 14 amino acids. Trimming took 3 bases from V and 7 from J, leaving 10 bases between them. The CDR3 sequence: CASSQIAGNSPLHF. As DNA, the CDR3 is TGTGCCAGCAGCCAGATCGCAGGGAATTCACCCCTCCACTTT.

V usage is TRBV7-2 and J usage is TRBJ2-1; perhaps TRBD1 as D (6 bases). V lost 4 bases and J 1 base, leaving 11 bases between the germline ends. The germline gives CDR1 SGHTA, CDR2 FQGNSA. There are 15 residues in the CDR3. CDR3 DNA sequence: TGTGCCAGCAGCTCATCAGGGGTTTCCTACAATGAGCAGTTCTTC. It yields the protein CASSSSGVSYNEQFF.

The J gene is TRBJ2-3, the V gene TRBV5-1, with D maybe TRBD1 (5 bases). Trimming stripped 4 bases from V and 2 bases from J, with 11 bases between. This CDR3 contains 14 residues. Germline assignment: CDR1 SGHRS and CDR2 YFSETQ. CDR3 in DNA: TGCGCCAGCAGCCCCCCAGGGAACACAGATACGCAGTATTTT. The encoded protein is CASSPPGNTDTQYF.

CDR3 amino acids: CSASLVTNYGYTF. The CDR3 DNA follows: TGCAGTGCTAGTCTTGTCACCAACTATGGCTACACCTTC. V usage is TRBV20-1 and J usage is TRBJ1-2; D is uncertain. V gave up 3 bases and J gave up 2 bases, with 10 bases separating them. Germline CDR1 reads DFQATT; CDR2 reads SNEGSKA (reference sequence). The CDR3 has 13 amino acids.

The V gene is TRBV2, the J gene TRBJ2-7; TRBD2 matches at 10 bases. CDR1 and CDR2 from the germline V gene are SNHLY and FYNNEI. The CDR3 spans 14 residues. With 8 bases clipped from V and 4 bases from J, the junction kept 8 bases outside the gene matches. The CDR3 sequence is CASLLAGVQYEQYF. In DNA, the CDR3 is TGTGCCAGCCTCCTAGCGGGAGTTCAATACGAGCAGTACTTC.

The V and J genes are TRBV6-2 or TRBV6-3 and TRBJ2-2, with D tentatively TRBD1 (5 bases). The germline V gene has CDR1 MNHEY and CDR2 SVGEGT. The CDR3 length is 13 residues. The V end lost 7 bases, the J end lost 3 bases, and 9 bases lay between the germline ends. DNA of the CDR3: TGTGCCAGCAACCCACAGGACACCGGGGAGCTGTTTTTT. As protein: CASNPQDTGELFF.

The rearrangement links TRBV5-8 to TRBJ2-6, with D possibly matching TRBD2 (5 bases). This CDR3 is 15 amino acids long. V was clipped by 0 bases and J by 4 bases, with 8 bases between them. Looked up from germline, CDR1 is SGHTS and CDR2 is YDEGEE. The CDR3 here is CASSLVTGGANVLTF. The DNA of the CDR3 is TGTGCCAGCAGCTTGGTGACGGGGGGGGCCAACGTCCTGACTTTC.

This chain links TRBV5-6 with TRBJ2-2; D is perhaps TRBD2 (5 bases). The length of the CDR3 is 14 residues. The V and J ends lost 4 bases and 4 bases respectively, with 11 bases between them. Germline V CDR1 and CDR2: SGHDT, YYEEEE. CDR3 in amino acids: CASSERTLTGELFF. DNA for the CDR3: TGTGCCAGCAGCGAAAGGACTCTCACCGGGGAGCTGTTTTTT. The whole variable domain, remainder taken from reference TRBV5-6 and TRBJ2-2, is DAGVTQSPTHLIKTRGQQVTLRCSPKSGHDTVSWYQQALGQGPQFIFQYYEEEERQRGNFPDRFSGHQFPNYSSELNVNALLLGDSALYLCASSERTLTGELFFGEGSRLTVL.

The chain is built from TRBV11-2 and TRBJ1-2, with a possible D match to TRBD1 (5 bases). V was shortened by 2 bases and J by 3 bases, with 13 bases between the two germline ends. Germline V CDR1 and CDR2: SGHAT, FQNNGV. There are 15 residues in the CDR3. The CDR3 nucleotides read TGTGCCAGCAGCTTAAACCCAGGGCCATACTATGGCTACACCTTC. It specifies CASSLNPGPYYGYTF.

The chain links TRBV5-1 to TRBJ2-7; 7 bases agree with TRBD1. Germline loops: CDR1 SGHRS, CDR2 YFSETQ. The CDR3 covers 15 residues. V shed 2 bases, J shed 2 bases, and the junction held 7 bases outside the gene matches. The CDR3 region has the DNA TGCGCCAGCAGCTTAACGGGGACAGTAGCCTACGAGCAGTACTTC. It is translated as CASSLTGTVAYEQYF.

The chain combines TRBV18 with TRBJ2-2, with 10 bases fitting TRBD2. Germline CDR1 and CDR2: KGHSH and LQKENI. The CDR3 has 17 residues. Trimming at V came to 5 bases and at J to 1 base, leaving 7 bases not matched to a gene. CDR3 region: CASSRTSGAQNTGELFF. The CDR3 bases are TGTGCCAGCTCAAGGACTAGCGGAGCTCAGAACACCGGGGAGCTGTTTTTT.

The chain combines TRBV5-6 with TRBJ1-4; no clear D gene. Germline CDR1 SGHDT, CDR2 YYEEEE. V lost 0 bases to trimming and J lost 4 bases, with 13 bases between them. The CDR3 is made up of 16 amino acids. The CDR3 here is CASSLGTLPFNEKLFF. CDR3 in DNA: TGTGCCAGCAGCTTGGGGACCCTTCCCTTTAATGAAAAACTGTTTTTT. The full variable domain, its missing parts supplied by reference TRBV5-6 and TRBJ1-4, is DAGVTQSPTHLIKTRGQQVTLRCSPKSGHDTVSWYQQALGQGPQFIFQYYEEEERQRGNFPDRFSGHQFPNYSSELNVNALLLGDSALYLCASSLGTLPFNEKLFFGSGTQLSVL.

The chain uses TRBV7-9 and TRBJ1-1; no clear D. The CDR3 spans 15 residues. Germline lookup yields CDR1 SEHNR and CDR2 FQNEAQ (reference sequence). V was cut by 5 bases and J by 3 bases, with 16 bases left in between. For the CDR3, the DNA is TGTGCCAGCAGCCCCCCGACTCTCCTTTACACTGAAGCTTTCTTT. Encoded protein: CASSPPTLLYTEAFF.